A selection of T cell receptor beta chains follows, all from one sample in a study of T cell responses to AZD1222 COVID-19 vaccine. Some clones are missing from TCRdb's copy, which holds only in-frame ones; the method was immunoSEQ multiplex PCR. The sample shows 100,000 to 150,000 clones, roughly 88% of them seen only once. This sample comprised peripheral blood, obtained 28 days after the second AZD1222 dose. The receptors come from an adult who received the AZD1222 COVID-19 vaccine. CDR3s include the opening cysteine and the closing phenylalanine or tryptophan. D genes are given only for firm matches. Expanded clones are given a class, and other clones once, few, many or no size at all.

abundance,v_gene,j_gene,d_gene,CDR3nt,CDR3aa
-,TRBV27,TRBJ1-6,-,TGTGCCAGCACGACAACTAGGGGGGGTGAAGTACATAATTCACCCCTCCACTTT,CASTTTRGGEVHNSPLHF
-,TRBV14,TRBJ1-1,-,TGTGCCAGCAGCCAAAACCCAGGGACGGAAGCTTTCTTT,CASSQNPGTEAFF
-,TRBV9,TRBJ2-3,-,TGTGCCAGCAGTCCCCCGACTACACCTAGCACAGATACGCAGTATTTT,CASSPPTTPSTDTQYF
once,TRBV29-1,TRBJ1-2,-,TGCAGCGTCCTATCCCAGGGTCTTCAGGGCTACACCTTC,CSVLSQGLQGYTF
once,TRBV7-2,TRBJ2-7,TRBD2,TGTGCCAGCAGCTTTAGCGGGGGGAATTACGAAGAGCAGTACTTC,CASSFSGGNYEEQYF
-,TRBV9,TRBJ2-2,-,TGTGCCAGCGGCCCCCGGGGGGGACAGGGAACCGGGGAGCTGTTTTTT,CASGPRGGQGTGELFF
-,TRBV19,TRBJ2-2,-,TGTGCCAGTAGTGCCTACGGGGAGCTGTTTTTT,CASSAYGELFF
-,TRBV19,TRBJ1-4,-,TGTGCCAGGCCTGGGCGTAGTGAAAAACTGTTTTTT,CARPGRSEKLFF
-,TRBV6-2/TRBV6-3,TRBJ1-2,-,TGTGCCAGCAGTAAAGGACACCTCTATGGCTACACCTTC,CASSKGHLYGYTF
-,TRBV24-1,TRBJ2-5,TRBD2,TGTGCCACCAGTCACACTAGCGGGGGGGCCCAAGAGACCCAGTACTTC,CATSHTSGGAQETQYF
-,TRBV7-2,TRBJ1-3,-,TGTGCCAGCAGCGGGGGAGGTTCTTTACGCACCATATATTTT,CASSGGGSLRTIYF
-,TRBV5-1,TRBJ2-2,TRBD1,TGCGCCAGCAGCTTGGCGGGGACAGGGCCTCCCGGGGAGCTGTTTTTT,CASSLAGTGPPGELFF
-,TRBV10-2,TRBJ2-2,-,TGCGCCAGCACCCTGTTGGCCGGGGAGCTGTTTTTT,CASTLLAGELFF
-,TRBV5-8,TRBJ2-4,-,TGTGCCAGCAGCTTGCACGCACAAAACATTCAGTACTTC,CASSLHAQNIQYF
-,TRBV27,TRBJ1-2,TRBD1,TGTGCCAGCAGTTTCACCAGGGGGCCCTATGGCTACACCTTC,CASSFTRGPYGYTF
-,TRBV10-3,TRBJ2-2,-,TGTGCCATCAGTCGTGAAAGCTTGGGGACCGGGGAGCTGTTTTTT,CAISRESLGTGELFF
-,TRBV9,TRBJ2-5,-,TGTGCCAGCAGTGCTCAGACGGCGGGGACCCAGTACTTC,CASSAQTAGTQYF
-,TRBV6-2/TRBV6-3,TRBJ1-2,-,TGTGCCAGCAGTTACAGGGGAGATGGCTACACCTTC,CASSYRGDGYTF
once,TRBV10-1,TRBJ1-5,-,TGCGCCACCTCGAGGAGCGGCAATCAGCCCCAGCATTTT,CATSRSGNQPQHF
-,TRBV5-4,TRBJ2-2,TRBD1,TGTGCCAGCAGCCGTTGGAGAACAGGGGGCGCAGGCACCGGGGAGCTGTTTTTT,CASSRWRTGGAGTGELFF
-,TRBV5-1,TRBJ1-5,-,TGCGCCAGCAGCCCGGGAGGCGCACGCAATCAGCCCCAGCATTTT,CASSPGGARNQPQHF